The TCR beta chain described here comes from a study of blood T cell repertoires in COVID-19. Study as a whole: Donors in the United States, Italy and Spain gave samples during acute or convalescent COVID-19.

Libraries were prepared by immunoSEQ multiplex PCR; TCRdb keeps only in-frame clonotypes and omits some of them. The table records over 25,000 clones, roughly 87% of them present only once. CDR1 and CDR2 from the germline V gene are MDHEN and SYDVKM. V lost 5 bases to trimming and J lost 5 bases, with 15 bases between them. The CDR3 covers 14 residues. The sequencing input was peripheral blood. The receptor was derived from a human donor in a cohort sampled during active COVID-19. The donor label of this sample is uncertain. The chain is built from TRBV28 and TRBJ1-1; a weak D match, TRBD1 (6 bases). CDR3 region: CASSTTPTGTEAFF. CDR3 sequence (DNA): TGTGCCAGCAGTACGACCCCTACAGGGACTGAAGCTTTCTTT. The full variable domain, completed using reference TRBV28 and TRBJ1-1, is DVKVTQSSRYLVKRTGEKVFLECVQDMDHENMFWYRQDPGLGLRLIYFSYDVKMKEKGDIPEGYSVSREKKERFSLILESASTNQTSMYLCASSTTPTGTEAFFGQGTRLTVV.